Listed below are T cell receptor beta chains from one sample, sequenced in a study of blood T cell repertoires in COVID-19. Some clones are missing from TCRdb's copy, which holds only in-frame ones; the method was immunoSEQ multiplex PCR. Of around 300,000 clones listed, about 82% are singletons. Input material: peripheral blood. These receptors were collected from a woman in her forties or fifties with active or convalescent COVID-19. Each CDR3 is given with its conserved first and last residue.

V gene | CDR3 protein
TRBV27 | CASSLGRDRPGYEQYF
TRBV7-9 | CASSSPRGVGANVLTF
TRBV25-1 | CASSPLAEASYNEQFF
TRBV18 | CASSPGTDPTEAFF
TRBV28 | CASSYVGGRRNSGANVLTF
TRBV15 | CATSRDTTRSYEQYF
TRBV7-2 | CASSLRWQGGSYTEAFF
TRBV28 | CASRSTGKNIQYF
TRBV4-1 | CASSLPGTPNTGELFF
TRBV3-1/TRBV3-2 | CASSHAGASTGELFF